This passage covers 14 T cell receptor beta chains from one sample sequenced in a study of human T cells and chemical hapten exposure. TCRdb analysed the RACE reads with MiXCR anew, one entry per CDR3 protein. The sample has tens of thousands of distinct CDR3 sequences; more than 9% are singletons. Documented time point: pre-sensitization, week 0. Treatment indicated: therapeutic diphenylcyclopropenone sensitization with weekly scalp DPC. This specimen consisted of whole blood, obtained in connection with sensitization to the hapten diphenylcyclopropenone (DPC). These receptors all come from a man aged 30 to 45 with alopecia areata. Some clones in this sample may be carry-over from other donors' samples.

This clonotype was found many times. The rearrangement joins TRBV20-1 to TRBJ1-5; unclear D gene. This CDR3 comprises 14 residues. Trimming left V 6 bases short and J 2 bases short, with 14 bases between. CDR1 and CDR2 (germline): DFQATT, SNEGSKA (reference sequence). In nucleotides, the CDR3 is TGCAGTGCCACAAATCGTAGGCGCAATCAGCCCCAGCATTTT. Translation gives CSATNRRRNQPQHF.

This clonotype was counted many times. The chain couples TRBV12-3 or TRBV12-4 to TRBJ2-3; no clear D gene. Trimming removed 5 bases from V and 2 bases from J, with 11 bases in between. The CDR3 contains 14 residues. The CDR3: CASSRPRNTDTQYF. The CDR3 DNA sequence: TGTGCCAGCAGTAGGCCCCGAAACACAGATACGCAGTATTTT.

This clonotype has more than one count but fewer than ten. The V call is TRBV29-1, the J call TRBJ2-5; D is uncertain. V was clipped by 5 bases and J by 5 bases, with 12 bases between them. The CDR3 contains 12 residues. Germline CDR1 reads SQVTM; CDR2 reads ANQGSEA. CDR3 sequence (DNA): TGCAGCGTTCCACCAGACGAGGAGACCCAGTACTTC. Translation: CSVPPDEETQYF.

This clonotype was observed a handful of times. The chain couples TRBV20-1 to TRBJ1-1; D remains unclear. The ends were cut back, 0 bases at V and 10 bases at J, with 12 bases in the middle. The CDR3 runs 12 residues. From germline, CDR1 is DFQATT and CDR2 SNEGSKA (reference sequence). CDR3 residues: CSARELVSGAFF. The CDR3 DNA follows: TGCAGTGCTAGAGAGTTAGTTTCGGGAGCTTTCTTT.

This clonotype was counted a few times. The chain has TRBV7-2 and TRBJ2-2; TRBD1 aligns across 8 bases. Looked up from germline, CDR1 is SGHTA and CDR2 is FQGNSA. The V gene end was trimmed by 5 bases and the J gene end by 4 bases; junction bases not matched to a gene: 6. This CDR3 is built from 15 residues. Here the CDR3 reads CASSPWTGSTGELFF. Here the CDR3 DNA reads TGTGCCAGCAGCCCCTGGACAGGGAGCACCGGGGAGCTGTTTTTT.

Worth noting for this clonotype: It may be a read error: a sequence one base away is much more abundant. Without the conserved terminal phenylalanine or tryptophan, this CDR3 likely stems from a read error. No DNA is shown, since the ends of the CDR3 on it are uncertain; the CDR3 is the one TCRdb lists. The chain carries TRBV7-2 and TRBJ2-3. The CDR3 has 9 residues if both end residues are counted. From germline, CDR1 is SGHTA and CDR2 FQGNSA. CDR3 amino acids: CASSLGPNS.

The chain uses TRBV21-1 and TRBJ2-1; TRBD1, the D gene given by the table, was not confirmed from the DNA. TRBV21-1 is annotated as a pseudogene. CDR3 length equals 17 residues. CDR3 loop: CASDRDRGKISYNEQFF. CDR3 nucleotide sequence: TGTGCCAGTGACCGGGACAGGGGAAAAATCTCCTACAATGAGCAGTTCTTC.

This clonotype was seen a handful of times. V is TRBV7-3 and J is TRBJ2-2; possibly TRBD2 for D (5 bases). The CDR3 loop spans 14 amino acids. Germline V gene lookup returns CDR1 SGHTA and CDR2 FQGTGA. V lost 7 bases and J 7 bases, leaving 16 bases between the germline ends. CDR3 sequence: CASTLDSAGGELFF. The CDR3 coding sequence is TGTGCCAGCACCCTTGATAGCGCCGGCGGGGAGCTGTTTTTT.

The rearrangement uses TRBV2 and TRBJ1-5; D might be TRBD1 (6 bases). V lost 5 bases and J lost 5, with 13 bases in between. CDR1 is SNHLY and CDR2 is FYNNEI in the germline V gene. The CDR3 is made up of 14 amino acids. The CDR3 nucleotides are TGTGCCAGCAGTAACGGACAGAAGTATCAGCCCCAGCATTTT. Translated, it gives CASSNGQKYQPQHF.

This clonotype has a handful of counts. The chain links TRBV6-2 or TRBV6-3 to TRBJ1-4; TRBD1 might be the D (5 bases). CDR1 is MNHEY, CDR2 SVGEGT, per germline. This CDR3 has 16 amino acids. Trimming took off 2 bases at V and 0 bases at J, with 10 bases between the two ends. The CDR3 DNA sequence: TGTGCCAGCAGTTACGCAGGGATGACAACTAATGAAAAACTGTTTTTT. Protein sequence: CASSYAGMTTNEKLFF.

The V and J genes are TRBV20-1 and TRBJ2-1; no reliable D call. The CDR3 totals 12 residues. V was trimmed by 6 bases and J by 3 bases, leaving 9 bases between them. Germline V lookup: CDR1 DFQATT, CDR2 SNEGSKA (reference sequence). CDR3 in amino acids: CSAVLGYNEQFF. CDR3 bases: TGCAGTGCCGTCCTAGGCTACAATGAGCAGTTCTTC.

This clonotype was recorded a few times. The chain combines TRBV11-1 with TRBJ2-5; 7 bases align to TRBD1. CDR1 SGHAT and CDR2 FQDESV come from the germline V gene (reference sequence). V shed 4 bases and J 5 bases; nucleotides not matched to a gene: 13. This CDR3 has 16 amino acids. CDR3 in amino acids: CASSSSRDRGRETQYF. CDR3 coding DNA: TGTGCCAGCAGCTCGTCCCGGGACAGAGGAAGGGAGACCCAGTACTTC.

The gene calls are TRBV2 and TRBJ1-5; D ambiguous. This CDR3 is 13 amino acids long. The germline V gene encodes CDR1 SNHLY and CDR2 FYNNEI. The V and J ends lost 1 base and 4 bases respectively, with 5 bases between them. CDR3 in amino acids: CASSEDLNQPQHF. CDR3 DNA sequence: TGTGCCAGCAGTGAAGACCTTAATCAGCCCCAGCATTTT.

The chain couples TRBV4-2 to TRBJ2-7; 13 bases are shared with TRBD2. CDR3 size: 17 residues. Trimming at V came to 1 base and at J to 5 bases, leaving 8 bases not matched to a gene. The germline V gene has CDR1 LGHNA and CDR2 YNFKEQ. The CDR3 reads CASSQGLAGGLVHEQYF. For the CDR3, the DNA is TGTGCCAGCAGCCAAGGACTAGCGGGGGGCCTAGTCCACGAGCAGTACTTC.